This is a list of T cell receptor beta chains from one sample in a study of response to subunit inactivated influenza vaccine. TCRdb independently ran MiXCR on the RT-PCR reads; one entry per CDR3 protein. The table has about 650,000 distinct CDR3 sequences, about 14% seen once. The specimen was PBMCs from blood, collected approximately 15 days before vaccination. The receptors derive from a man aged 50 to 59 who received an inactivated influenza vaccine. The CDR3 runs from the conserved cysteine through the conserved F or W. A D gene is named only where the DNA matches it firmly. The size of a clone is reported for some rows only, either as once, few or many, or as a class for expanded clones.

>TRBD1|few|TRBV29-1|TRBJ2-1
CSADGTGRNEQFF
TGCAGCGCCGATGGGACAGGGAGGAATGAGCAGTTCTTC
>TRBD1|many|TRBV7-6|TRBJ2-7
CASSAKPGQASYEQYF
TGTGCCAGCAGCGCAAAGCCGGGACAGGCCTCCTACGAGCAGTACTTC
>.|few|TRBV20-1|TRBJ2-5
CSAQWRLRETQYF
TGCAGTGCTCAATGGAGGTTGCGAGAGACCCAGTACTTC
>.|few|TRBV29-1|TRBJ1-2
CSARTAPLWRNYGYTF
TGCAGCGCTAGGACAGCCCCACTATGGCGTAATTATGGCTACACCTTC
>.|.|TRBV5-5|TRBJ2-7
CASSPFTGVTYEQYF
TGTGCCAGCAGCCCGTTTACGGGAGTGACCTACGAGCAGTACTTC
>TRBD2|few|TRBV19|TRBJ2-7
CASSVAGPYEQYF
TGTGCCAGTAGTGTAGCGGGGCCCTACGAGCAGTACTTC
>TRBD1|.|TRBV6-1|TRBJ1-6
CASSEWTGGAGSPLHF
TGTGCCAGCAGTGAGTGGACAGGGGGCGCGGGTTCACCCCTCCACTTT
>.|many|TRBV5-1|TRBJ1-4
CASSPLRGGAEKLFF
TGCGCCAGCAGCCCCTTACGGGGGGGCGCCGAAAAACTGTTTTTT
>.|.|TRBV19|TRBJ2-1
CASSIDRVNEQFF
TGTGCCAGTAGTATAGACAGGGTGAATGAGCAGTTCTTC
>TRBD1|.|TRBV18|TRBJ2-7
CASSPQGANFYEQYF
TGTGCCAGCTCACCACAGGGGGCGAATTTCTACGAGCAGTACTTC
>.|few|TRBV7-2|TRBJ1-3
CASSLDQGYGNTIYF
TGTGCCAGCAGCTTGGATCAGGGTTACGGAAACACCATATATTTT
>.|.|TRBV5-6|TRBJ2-5
CASSLAQDGETQYF
TGTGCCAGCAGCTTGGCTCAAGATGGGGAGACCCAGTACTTC
>.|many|TRBV12-3/TRBV12-4|TRBJ2-5
CAVRGGAETQYF
TGTGCCGTAAGGGGGGGGGCAGAGACCCAGTACTTC
>.|few|TRBV4-2|TRBJ2-7
CASSQDPGFYYEQYF
TGTGCCAGCAGCCAAGATCCCGGGTTCTACTACGAGCAGTACTTC
>.|.|TRBV20-1|TRBJ2-1
CSATPGNEQFF
TGCAGTGCAACCCCAGGCAATGAGCAGTTCTTC
>.|.|TRBV10-2|TRBJ1-5
CASSDGYSNQPQHF
TGCGCCAGCAGTGACGGCTATAGCAATCAGCCCCAGCATTTT
>TRBD2|.|TRBV28|TRBJ2-1
CASSSLAGASYNEQFF
TGTGCCAGCAGTTCCCTAGCGGGGGCCTCCTACAATGAGCAGTTCTTC
>TRBD2|few|TRBV10-3|TRBJ2-1
CAISDPRNGRGGPYNEQFF
TGTGCCATCAGTGACCCCAGGAACGGTCGGGGGGGGCCCTACAATGAGCAGTTCTTC
>.|many|TRBV11-2|TRBJ2-2
CASSLDIVGTTFNTGELFF
TGTGCCAGCAGCTTAGATATCGTCGGGACCACCTTTAACACCGGGGAGCTGTTTTTT
>.|many|TRBV10-3|TRBJ1-5
CATATDGPKEPQHF
TGTGCCACCGCGACGGACGGCCCCAAGGAGCCCCAGCATTTT
>.|few|TRBV6-2/TRBV6-3|TRBJ2-1
CASSSSLEQFF
TGTGCCAGCAGTTCCAGTCTTGAGCAGTTCTTC
>.|.|TRBV18|TRBJ1-4
CASSPGQINNEKLFF
TGTGCCAGCTCACCAGGACAGATTAATAATGAAAAACTGTTTTTT
>.|many|TRBV6-5|TRBJ2-7
CASSYRGGYEQYF
TGTGCCAGCAGTTACCGAGGCGGGTACGAGCAGTACTTC
>.|few|TRBV2|TRBJ1-2
CASRTPGHIYGYTF
TGTGCCAGCAGGACCCCGGGACACATCTATGGCTACACCTTC
>.|.|TRBV28|TRBJ1-4
CASSLRATNEKLFF
TGTGCCAGCAGTTTGAGGGCAACTAATGAAAAACTGTTTTTT
>.|.|TRBV29-1|TRBJ2-3
CSVGRDHSTDTQYF
TGCAGCGTAGGACGGGACCATAGCACAGATACGCAGTATTTT
>TRBD1|many|TRBV29-1|TRBJ1-1
CSAPGTGMNTEAFF
TGCAGCGCCCCCGGGACAGGTATGAACACTGAAGCTTTCTTT
>.|.|TRBV7-8|TRBJ2-3
CASTSAGSTDTQYF
TGTGCCAGCACCTCCGCGGGGAGCACAGATACGCAGTATTTT